This is a list of T cell receptor beta chains from one sample in a study of T-cell memory formation after mild COVID-19. TCRdb passed the 5' RACE reads through MiXCR, listing each CDR3 protein once. The data hold nearly 350,000 distinct CDR3 sequences, with roughly 13% observed a single time. Sequenced input: PBMCs or a T cell subset sorted from them (not recorded which). Every receptor here comes from a man aged 18 to 29 who had mild COVID-19 (a few samples of this study predate the infection). Cell type and time point are not known. CDR3s include the opening cysteine and the closing phenylalanine or tryptophan. A D gene is named only where the DNA matches it firmly. Expanded clones get a size class; other rows say once, few or many, or leave the size out.

TRBD1	.	TRBV2	TRBJ1-2	CAGRDRIYGYTF	TGTGCCGGCCGGGACAGGATCTATGGCTACACCTTC
.	.	TRBV28	TRBJ2-2	CASSRDKDFAGELFF	TGTGCCAGCAGCCGAGACAAGGACTTCGCCGGGGAGCTGTTTTTT
.	.	TRBV7-2	TRBJ2-5	CASSATSGETQYF	TGTGCCAGCAGCGCAACGTCGGGGGAGACCCAGTACTTC
TRBD1	many	TRBV11-2	TRBJ2-1	CASTSGQGAFNEQFF	TGTGCCAGCACCTCCGGACAGGGGGCGTTCAATGAGCAGTTCTTC
TRBD1	.	TRBV5-6	TRBJ2-3	CASSLDRDSRTDTQYF	TGTGCCAGCAGCTTGGACCGGGACAGCCGCACAGATACGCAGTATTTT
TRBD1	.	TRBV5-1	TRBJ2-1	CASSPGIGTGEGYNEQFF	TGCGCCAGCAGCCCCGGTATCGGGACAGGTGAAGGGTACAATGAGCAGTTCTTC
.	.	TRBV6-2/TRBV6-3	TRBJ2-4	CASRTGLLSNIQYF	TGTGCCAGCAGGACAGGTCTCCTCTCAAACATTCAGTACTTC
.	many	TRBV12-3/TRBV12-4	TRBJ1-2	CASSLGTYYGYTF	TGTGCCAGCAGTTTAGGGACTTACTATGGCTACACCTTC
.	.	TRBV6-5	TRBJ2-7	CASSPGANEQYF	TGTGCCAGCAGTCCCGGCGCCAACGAGCAGTACTTC
TRBD2	few	TRBV7-9	TRBJ2-3	CASSLVLAGAGTDTQYF	TGTGCCAGCAGCTTAGTACTAGCGGGGGCCGGCACAGATACGCAGTATTTT
TRBD1	few	TRBV29-1	TRBJ2-5	CSAGQGGTKGYETQYF	TGCAGCGCCGGACAGGGGGGCACAAAAGGCTATGAGACCCAGTACTTC
.	.	TRBV4-1	TRBJ2-1	CASSHVLARTRIRSDFGPFF	TGCGCCAGCAGCCATGTCTTAGCGAGAACCCGTATACGCTCGGATTTCGGTCCGTTCTTC
TRBD1	.	TRBV25-1	TRBJ2-7	CASIAGTGGHEQYF	TGTGCCAGCATCGCCGGGACAGGGGGACACGAGCAGTACTTC
.	.	TRBV27	TRBJ2-5	CASSLSWGETQYF	TGTGCCAGCAGTTTAAGCTGGGGAGAGACCCAGTACTTC
.	few	TRBV4-1	TRBJ1-4	CASSQYGRSELFF	TGCGCCAGCAGCCAATACGGGAGGTCAGAACTGTTTTTT
.	many	TRBV5-1	TRBJ2-3	CASSPNFSTDTQYF	TGCGCCAGCAGCCCCAACTTCAGCACAGATACGCAGTATTTT
.	few	TRBV7-6	TRBJ1-4	CALPEPATNEKLFF	TGTGCGCTCCCAGAACCTGCAACTAATGAAAAACTGTTTTTT
TRBD1	.	TRBV5-4	TRBJ2-3	CASSPGQGSDTQYF	TGTGCCAGCAGCCCAGGACAGGGCTCAGATACGCAGTATTTT
.	few	TRBV20-1	TRBJ2-3	CSAMSTDTQYF	TGCAGTGCTATGAGCACAGATACGCAGTATTTT
.	many	TRBV5-5	TRBJ1-2	CASSLPGAGGNYGYTF	TGTGCCAGCAGCCTCCCGGGGGCAGGAGGGAACTATGGCTACACCTTC
.	.	TRBV15	TRBJ1-1	CATSRDRGVGYTEAFF	TGTGCCACCAGCAGAGATAGGGGTGTGGGTTACACTGAAGCTTTCTTT
.	few	TRBV6-6	TRBJ1-1	CASSYPTVNTEAFF	TGTGCCAGCAGTTACCCGACGGTGAACACTGAAGCTTTCTTT
.	.	TRBV7-9	TRBJ1-2	CASRTIKGLRGNYGYTF	TGTGCCAGCAGGACCATTAAAGGTTTAAGGGGAAACTATGGCTACACCTTC
TRBD2	many	TRBV6-2/TRBV6-3	TRBJ2-3	CASSPGLATDTQYF	TGTGCCAGCAGTCCCGGACTAGCAACCGATACGCAGTATTTT
.	few	TRBV29-1	TRBJ2-4	CSVEDWVGPAKNIQYF	TGCAGCGTTGAAGATTGGGTCGGACCCGCCAAAAACATTCAGTACTTC
.	few	TRBV30	TRBJ1-1	CAWGFVTEAFF	TGTGCCTGGGGGTTCGTCACTGAAGCTTTCTTT
.	few	TRBV2	TRBJ2-4	CASGYAKNIQYF	TGTGCCAGCGGGTACGCCAAAAACATTCAGTACTTC
TRBD1	few	TRBV20-1	TRBJ1-1	CSASPRDRPNTEAFF	TGCAGTGCTAGCCCCCGGGACAGACCTAACACTGAAGCTTTCTTT
.	.	TRBV20-1	TRBJ1-2	CSARVQGPSYGYTF	TGCAGTGCTAGAGTCCAGGGACCCTCCTATGGCTACACCTTC
.	few	TRBV20-1	TRBJ2-6	CSAREGAPSGANVLTF	TGCAGTGCTAGAGAGGGGGCCCCCTCTGGGGCCAACGTCCTGACTTTC
.	many	TRBV2	TRBJ2-1	CASRDTGTEQFF	TGTGCCAGCAGGGACACAGGGACTGAGCAGTTCTTC
TRBD2	.	TRBV6-6	TRBJ2-2	CATSGANTGELFF	TGTGCCACTAGCGGTGCGAACACCGGGGAGCTGTTTTTT
.	.	TRBV9	TRBJ2-7	CASSGGGPVEQYF	TGTGCCAGCAGCGGCGGCGGACCTGTTGAGCAGTACTTC
TRBD1	few	TRBV4-1	TRBJ1-1	CASSQPGQDNKAFF	TGCGCCAGCAGCCAACCGGGACAGGATAATAAAGCTTTCTTT
.	.	TRBV4-3	TRBJ2-1	CASSQGWGYNEQFF	TGCGCCAGCAGCCAAGGTTGGGGTTACAATGAGCAGTTCTTC
TRBD1	.	TRBV7-2	TRBJ1-2	CASSFETGSYTF	TGTGCCAGCAGCTTTGAGACAGGGAGCTACACCTTC
TRBD2	few	TRBV4-3	TRBJ2-1	CASSQGAGGPNEQFF	TGCGCCAGCAGCCAGGGAGCGGGGGGGCCAAATGAGCAGTTCTTC
TRBD1	many	TRBV13	TRBJ2-7	CASSPGDRSSYEQYF	TGTGCCAGCAGCCCCGGGGACAGAAGCTCCTACGAGCAGTACTTC
.	.	TRBV4-1	TRBJ2-3	CASSQAHPVPDTQYF	TGCGCCAGCAGCCAAGCTCACCCGGTCCCAGATACGCAGTATTTT
TRBD2	.	TRBV12-3/TRBV12-4	TRBJ2-1	CASSFFSGLAGLNEQFF	TGTGCCAGCAGTTTTTTCTCCGGACTAGCGGGGCTAAATGAGCAGTTCTTC
TRBD2	many	TRBV7-9	TRBJ2-3	CASSARTSGDTQYF	TGTGCCAGCAGCGCTCGGACTAGCGGCGATACGCAGTATTTT
.	many	TRBV7-2	TRBJ1-5	CASSPNRDQPQHF	TGTGCCAGCAGCCCTAACAGGGATCAGCCCCAGCATTTT
.	.	TRBV5-6	TRBJ1-5	CASSLGLGSNQPQHF	TGTGCCAGCAGCTTGGGGTTAGGGAGCAATCAGCCCCAGCATTTT
.	few	TRBV9	TRBJ1-1	CASSVSPQGRTEAFF	TGTGCCAGCAGCGTAAGCCCACAGGGCAGGACTGAAGCTTTCTTT